This T cell receptor (beta chain) stems from a study of T cell responses to AZD1222 COVID-19 vaccine. This CDR3 contains 17 residues. Trimming shortened V by 6 bases and J by 0 bases, and 17 bases separated the two germline ends. Germline V gene data show CDR1 as SEHNR and CDR2 as FQNEAQ (reference sequence). The repertoire was sequenced with immunoSEQ multiplex PCR; TCRdb's copy has only in-frame clones and lacks some. Counted here are 150,000 to 200,000 clones, 85% to 90% occurring once; the ten biggest clones make up more than 3.5%. The sequence was collected from an adult who received the MenACWY meningococcal vaccine as a control. This chain uses TRBV7-9 with TRBJ1-4, with D possibly TRBD1 on 5 matching bases. The material was peripheral blood, obtained 28 days after the second dose of the MenACWY control vaccine. The chain's CDR3 is CASSQVGRGPTNEKLFF. The CDR3 nucleotides read TGTGCCAGCAGTCAAGTAGGCCGGGGACCAACTAATGAAAAACTGTTTTTT.